The subject of this entry is one T cell receptor (beta chain). Its antigen is still unknown. Nothing much larger sits one base from this clone, and base qualities are not available. Each collaborating institution followed its own protocols to collect whole blood in K2EDTA tubes. For TCRbeta analysis, collaborators shipped samples as frozen whole blood, isolated PBMCs, or DNA extracted from either of those sample types. The immunoSEQ Assay, a bias-controlled multiplex PCR, was used to amplify TCRbeta CDR3 regions from genomic DNA. Concerning the study's data processing: The number of nucleated cells in each sample was estimated by amplification of reference gene primers within the assay. To quantify the absolute abundance of each unique TCRbeta CDR3 rearrangement, sequence reads were collapsed and filtered. For each sample, productive Simpson clonality was calculated as the square root of Simpson's diversity index over productive rearrangements. The source is immuneACCESS, and TCRdb retained only in-frame sequences with V and J called. Part of the clones is not carried over; for the studies checked, unresolved V genes explain less than half of this, and the remainder is unexplained. V and J calls and clone size come straight from that table; D and trimming were deduced from the DNA. This sample is represented by 90,000 to 100,000 clones; roughly four fifths of them were singletons. The ten biggest clones cover around 6.6% of the sample.

At the junction V is shortened by 6 bases and J by 5 bases; bases outside the gene matches: 4. Including cysteine and phenylalanine, the CDR3 has 14 amino acids. Only the CDR3 DNA stays, 42 bases, in frame from base 1. Looking up the germline V gene yields CDR1 MDHEN and CDR2 SYDVKM. This specimen belongs to a study of blood T cell repertoires in COVID-19 (dated by TCRdb to 2020 to 2021). Turning to the overall study: Samples covering the acute and convalescent phases of COVID-19 were provided by collaborators in the United States, Italy and Spain. The dataset comprised deeply sampled blood TCRbeta repertoires from subjects exposed to, actively infected with, or recovered from COVID-19. The material from the prospective study consisted of cDNA or gDNA derived from T cells, B-cell-depleted T cells, or PBMCs. The samples were drawn from two sources: the first 160 participants of the ongoing ImmuneRACE study, and 1,000 to 1,500 subjects contributed by 6 global collaborators. A freely available public database, intended as a resource for researchers studying the immune response to SARS-CoV-2, is where the repertoires were released. Where available, HLA class I and class II types were obtained from metadata supplied by the sample provider rather than from assay-based typing. Sample metadata almost always included a de-identified subject ID, COVID-19 status, age in years and sex.

Paper-wide results and their limitations: How much clinical and demographic metadata was included differed by source and by participant, and the metadata was provided uncurated.

The TCR sequence derives from a man between 60 and 75 years old with acute or convalescent COVID-19. Here the chain combines TRBV28 and TRBJ1-5, and 10 junctional nucleotides match TRBD1. Sequencing was carried out using peripheral blood. The CDR3 amino acid sequence is: CASSPGTGDQPQHF. Read as DNA, the sequence is TGTGCCAGCAGCCCAGGGACAGGGGATCAGCCCCAGCATTTT.